One TCR beta chain is described in this entry. Its antigen is undetermined. These data come from a study of cytomegalovirus exposure and HLA in healthy donors. Primers: 60 Vbeta forward and 13 Jbeta reverse. Libraries were prepared by immunoSEQ multiplex PCR; TCRdb keeps only in-frame clonotypes and omits some of them. The repertoire holds 55,000 to 65,000 clones, with roughly 75% as singletons. Whole-study findings and limits: TCR beta chains associated with HLA were, in a later analysis, more clonally expanded than equally common others.

The specimen was PBMCs. The source is a man aged 25-40 years in good health and CMV-seropositive.

CDR3 nucleotide sequence: TGTGCCAGCAGTTTATTCTGGGGACAGACGAACACTGAAGCTTTCTTT. This sequence encodes CASSLFWGQTNTEAFF. The rearrangement links TRBV28 to TRBJ1-1, with TRBD1 identical over 7 bases. This CDR3 has 16 amino acids. CDR1 and CDR2 from the germline V gene are MDHEN and SYDVKM. Unmatched junction bases numbered 6, after V lost 1 base and J lost 1 base.